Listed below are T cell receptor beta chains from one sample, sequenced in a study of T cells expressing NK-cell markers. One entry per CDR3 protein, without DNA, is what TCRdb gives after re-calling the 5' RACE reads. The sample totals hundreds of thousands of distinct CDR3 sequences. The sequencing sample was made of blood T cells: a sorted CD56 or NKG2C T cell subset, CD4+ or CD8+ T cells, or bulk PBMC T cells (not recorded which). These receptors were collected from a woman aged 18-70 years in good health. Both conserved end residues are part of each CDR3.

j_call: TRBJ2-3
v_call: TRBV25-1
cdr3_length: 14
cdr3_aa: CASSKLFPADTQYF

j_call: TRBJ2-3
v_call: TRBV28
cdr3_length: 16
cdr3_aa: CASSDRDGARTDTQYF

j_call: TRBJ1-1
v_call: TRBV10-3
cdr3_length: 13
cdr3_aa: CAVSGQGYTEAFF

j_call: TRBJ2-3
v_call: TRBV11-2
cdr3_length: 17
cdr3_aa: CASSLEDGRGFLGTQYF

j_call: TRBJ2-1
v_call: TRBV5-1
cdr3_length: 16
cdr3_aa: CASSPVGESTYNEQFF

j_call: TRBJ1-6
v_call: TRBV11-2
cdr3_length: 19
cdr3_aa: CASSYTTGMGSSYNSPLHF

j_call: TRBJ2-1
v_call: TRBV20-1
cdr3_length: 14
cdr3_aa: CSAPGTSRYNEQFF

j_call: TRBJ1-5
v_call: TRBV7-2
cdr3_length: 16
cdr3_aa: CASSLVTGMGNQPQHF

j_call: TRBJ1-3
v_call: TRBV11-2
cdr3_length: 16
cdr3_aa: CASSLGRGPAGNTIYF

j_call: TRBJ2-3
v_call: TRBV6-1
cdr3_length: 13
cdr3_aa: CASRGDPTYTQYF

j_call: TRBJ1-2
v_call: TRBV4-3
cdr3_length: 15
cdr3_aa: CASSQEGRGSYGYTF

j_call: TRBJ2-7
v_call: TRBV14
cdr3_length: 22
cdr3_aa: CASSQDEVEGLAGGFPSYEQYF

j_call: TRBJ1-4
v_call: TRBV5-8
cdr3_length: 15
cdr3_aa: CASSPRTALIEKLFF

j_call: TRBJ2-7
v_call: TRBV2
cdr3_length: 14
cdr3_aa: CASSDYGGLIEQYF

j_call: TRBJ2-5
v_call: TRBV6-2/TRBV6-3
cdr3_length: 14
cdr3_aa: CASRPGGSGETQYF

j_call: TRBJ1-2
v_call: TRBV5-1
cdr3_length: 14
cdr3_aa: CASSLQGAPEGYTF

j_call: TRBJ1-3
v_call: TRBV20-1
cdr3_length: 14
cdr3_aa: CSARKGGDGNTIYF

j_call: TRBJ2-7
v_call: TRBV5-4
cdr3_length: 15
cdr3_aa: CASSPTGLGPYEQYF

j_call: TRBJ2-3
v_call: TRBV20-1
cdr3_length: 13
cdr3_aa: CSARTDNTDTQYF

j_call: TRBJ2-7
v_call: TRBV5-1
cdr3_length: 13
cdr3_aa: CASSLTSSNEQYF

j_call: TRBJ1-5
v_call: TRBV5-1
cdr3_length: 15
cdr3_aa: CASRLTDLSNQPQHF

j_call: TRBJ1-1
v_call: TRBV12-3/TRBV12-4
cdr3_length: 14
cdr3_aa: CASSPEGVNTEAFF

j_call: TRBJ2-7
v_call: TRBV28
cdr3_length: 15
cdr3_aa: CASSPMPGPPYEQYF

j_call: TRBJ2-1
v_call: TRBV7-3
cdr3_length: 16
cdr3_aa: CASSMSRGPGNNEQFF

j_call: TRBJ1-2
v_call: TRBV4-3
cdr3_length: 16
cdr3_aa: CASSQVDRGSFYGYTF

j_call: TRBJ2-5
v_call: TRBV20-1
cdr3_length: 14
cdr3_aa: CSASPELWSETQYF

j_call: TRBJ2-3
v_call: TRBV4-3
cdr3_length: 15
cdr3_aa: CASSQETGLCVPQYF

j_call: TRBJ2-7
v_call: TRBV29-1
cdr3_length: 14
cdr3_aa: CSVRQQGVVYEQYF

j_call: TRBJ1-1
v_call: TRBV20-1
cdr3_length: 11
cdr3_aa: CSAVRTPEAFF

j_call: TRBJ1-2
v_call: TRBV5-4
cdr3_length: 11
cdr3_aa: CASSSQLGYTF

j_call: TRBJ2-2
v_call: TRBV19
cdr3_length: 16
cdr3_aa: CASRPKDRGNTGELFF